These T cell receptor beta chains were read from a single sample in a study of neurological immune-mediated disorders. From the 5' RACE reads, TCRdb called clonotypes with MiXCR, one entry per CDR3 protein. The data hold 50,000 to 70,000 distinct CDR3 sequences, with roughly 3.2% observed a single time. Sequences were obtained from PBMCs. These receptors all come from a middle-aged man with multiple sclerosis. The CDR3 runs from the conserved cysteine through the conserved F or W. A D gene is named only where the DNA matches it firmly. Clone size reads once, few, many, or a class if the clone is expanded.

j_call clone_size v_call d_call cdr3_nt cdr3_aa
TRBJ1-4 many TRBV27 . TGTGCCAGCAGTTTCCGCGGGCGACCCTCAAATGAAAAACTGTTTTTT CASSFRGRPSNEKLFF
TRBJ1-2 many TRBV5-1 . TGCGCCAGCAGCTTGGAACGGGTTCGGGGATATGGCTACACCTTC CASSLERVRGYGYTF
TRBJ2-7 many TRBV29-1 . TGCAGCGTTACCCTCGGGCAAGCGACCATATACGAGCAGTACTTC CSVTLGQATIYEQYF
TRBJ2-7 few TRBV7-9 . TGTGCCAGCAGCTTAAGACCCAAAGAGCAGTACTTC CASSLRPKEQYF
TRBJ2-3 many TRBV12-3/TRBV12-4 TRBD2 TGTGCCAGCAGGTACAGCGGGGGGGCCGCAGATACGCAGTATTTT CASRYSGGAADTQYF
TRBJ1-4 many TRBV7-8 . TGTGCCAGCAGCTTACTTTGGCCCGCAACTAATGAAAAACTGTTTTTT CASSLLWPATNEKLFF
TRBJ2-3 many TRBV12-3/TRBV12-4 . TGTGCCAGCAGTTTAGGGACTTCCACAGATACGCAGTATTTT CASSLGTSTDTQYF
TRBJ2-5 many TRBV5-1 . TGCGCCAGCAGCTCTGGCGGCCAAGAGACCCAGTACTTC CASSSGGQETQYF
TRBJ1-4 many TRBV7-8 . TGTGCCAGCAGCTCTGACAGAAAAAATGAAAAACTGTTTTTT CASSSDRKNEKLFF
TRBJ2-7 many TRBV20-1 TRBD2 TGCAGTGCTCGATCTCCCTCCTGGAAGGCGGGAGGGATCTACGAGCAGTACTTC CSARSPSWKAGGIYEQYF
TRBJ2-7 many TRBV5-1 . TGCGCCAGCAGCTTGCGGGGTGAGTTTGCCTACGAGCAGTACTTC CASSLRGEFAYEQYF
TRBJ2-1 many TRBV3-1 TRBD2 TGTGCCAGCAGCCCGACTAGCGGGAGGGTCGGTGAGCAGTTCTTC CASSPTSGRVGEQFF
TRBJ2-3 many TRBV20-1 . TGCAGTGCCAGGATCCGAGATAACACAGATACGCAGTATTTT CSARIRDNTDTQYF
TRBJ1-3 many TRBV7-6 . TGTGCCAGCAGCCCAGGGTCGAGAGGAAACACCATATATTTT CASSPGSRGNTIYF
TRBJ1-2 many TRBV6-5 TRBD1 TGTGCCAGCAGAAAGGGACAGGGCGGCGGTGGGAGCTACACCTTC CASRKGQGGGGSYTF
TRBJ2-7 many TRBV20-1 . TGCAGTGCTAGAGATAACACCCGAGGAGATAACGGCGAGCAGTACTTC CSARDNTRGDNGEQYF
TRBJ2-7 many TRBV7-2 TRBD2 TGTGCCAGCAGCTTAAAAGCGGGGGGGTCCTACGAGCAGTACTTC CASSLKAGGSYEQYF
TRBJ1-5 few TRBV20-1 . TGCAGTGCTGGAGGACAGTTCAATCAGCCCCAGCATTTT CSAGGQFNQPQHF
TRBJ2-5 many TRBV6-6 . TGTGCCAGCAGTTACTCTGGGACTCTGGGGGAGACCCAGTACTTC CASSYSGTLGETQYF
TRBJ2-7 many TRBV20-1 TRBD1 TGCAGTGCAACACAGGGGTCATCCTACGAGCAGTACTTC CSATQGSSYEQYF
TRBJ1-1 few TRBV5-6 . TGTGCCAGCAGCTTGTTACTGCTTGGGACGATGGCTTTCTTT CASSLLLLGTMAFF
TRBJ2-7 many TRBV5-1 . TGCGCCAGCAGCTTGGGGTCGATGTACTACGAGCAGTACTTC CASSLGSMYYEQYF
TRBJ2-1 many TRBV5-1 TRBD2 TGCGCCAGCAGTTTTGGGACTAGTGAGTTCAGTGAGCAGTTCTTC CASSFGTSEFSEQFF
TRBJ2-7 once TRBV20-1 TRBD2 TGCAGTGCTAGTATTGCGGGAGTCGGAGCGCAGTACTTC CSASIAGVGAQYF
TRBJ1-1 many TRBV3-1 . TGTGCCAGCAGCCCCCTTGGGGGCACTGAAGCTTTCTTT CASSPLGGTEAFF
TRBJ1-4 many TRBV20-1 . TGCAGTGCTAGAGATCGGGGGCTCACGGGTGAAAAACTGTTTTTT CSARDRGLTGEKLFF
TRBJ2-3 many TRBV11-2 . TGTGCCAGCAGCTTAGTACGTCAGGCCATCACCTTCTCTAGCACAGATACGCAGTATTTT CASSLVRQAITFSSTDTQYF
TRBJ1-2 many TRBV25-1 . TGTGCCAGCAGTCCGGCAGACTATGGCTACACCTTC CASSPADYGYTF
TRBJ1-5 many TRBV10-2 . TGCGCCAGCAGTGAGGGCAGGGGAGGTCAGCCCCAGCATTTT CASSEGRGGQPQHF
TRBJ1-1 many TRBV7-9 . TGTGCCAGCAGCGCCCGGGTACACCTGAACACTGAAGCTTTCTTT CASSARVHLNTEAFF
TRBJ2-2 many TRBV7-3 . TGTGCCGGGCTGGTCGACACCGGGGAGCTGTTTTTT CAGLVDTGELFF
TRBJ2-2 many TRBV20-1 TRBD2 TGCAGTGCTAGGCTAGCGGGGGGGCAAACCGGGGAGCTGTTTTTT CSARLAGGQTGELFF
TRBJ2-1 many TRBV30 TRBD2 TGTGGCGCCCGACAAGGGAGGGCTCTTTACAATGAGCAGTTCTTC CGARQGRALYNEQFF
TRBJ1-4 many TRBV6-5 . TGTGCCAGCGCCAGAGGAACAGGGCCATCTAATGAAAAACTGTTTTTT CASARGTGPSNEKLFF
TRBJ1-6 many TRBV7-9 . TGTGCCAGCAGCCCCGGTGAGGGACGAGGGTCACCCCTCCACTTT CASSPGEGRGSPLHF
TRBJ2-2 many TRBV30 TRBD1 TGTGCCTGGAGTGTACAGGACAGGGACTCCGGGGAGCTGTTTTTT CAWSVQDRDSGELFF
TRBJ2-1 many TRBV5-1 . TGCGCCAGCAGCTTGGCCTCCTACAATGAGCAGTTCTTC CASSLASYNEQFF
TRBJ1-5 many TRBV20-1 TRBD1 TGCAGTGCTAGAGGACAGGGCCTGGGACGGGGTCAGCCCCAGCATTTT CSARGQGLGRGQPQHF
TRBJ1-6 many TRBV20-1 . TGCAGTGCCGCGGGCGATCGGGTTTCACCCCTCCACTTT CSAAGDRVSPLHF
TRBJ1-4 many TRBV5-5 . TGTGCCAGCAGCTCATCGTGGGGCAGCTTTGGTGAAAAACTGTTTTTT CASSSSWGSFGEKLFF
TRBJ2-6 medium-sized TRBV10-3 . TGTGCCATCAGCTTACAGGGTCCTGGGGCCAACGTCCTGACTTTC CAISLQGPGANVLTF
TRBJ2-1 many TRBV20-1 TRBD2 TGCAGTGCTAGCAGCCTAGCGGAGGCCTACAATGAGCAGTTCTTC CSASSLAEAYNEQFF
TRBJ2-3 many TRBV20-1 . TGCAGTGCTAGAAGTTTACACCTCACAGATACGCAGTATTTT CSARSLHLTDTQYF
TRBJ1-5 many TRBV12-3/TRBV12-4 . TGTGCCAGCGGACCGTGGAACCAGGGTGCGCAGGACCAGCCCCAGCATTTT CASGPWNQGAQDQPQHF
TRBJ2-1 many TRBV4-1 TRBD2 TGCGCCAGCAGCCAAGCCGCGCTAGCGGGGGCCGAGAATGAGCAGTTCTTC CASSQAALAGAENEQFF
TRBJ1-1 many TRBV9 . TGTGCCAGCAGCGTAGCGGCAGGGACTTACACTGAAGCTTTCTTT CASSVAAGTYTEAFF
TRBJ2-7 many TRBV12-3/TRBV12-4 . TGTGCCAGCAACCTTACTCCAGGCTACGAGCAGTACTTC CASNLTPGYEQYF
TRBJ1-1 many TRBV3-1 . TGTGCCAGCAGCCAAATGACAGGGAACACTGAAGCTTTCTTT CASSQMTGNTEAFF
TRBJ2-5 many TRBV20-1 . TGCAGTGCTAGGGGCGTCGTGGTCCTAGGTGAGACCCAGTACTTC CSARGVVVLGETQYF
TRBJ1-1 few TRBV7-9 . TGTGCCAGCAGCCACTCCAGAAACAAGAACACTGAAGCTTTCTTT CASSHSRNKNTEAFF
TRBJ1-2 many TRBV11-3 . TGTGCCAGCAGCTTGGACCTACTTAGGCCCTATGGCTACACCTTC CASSLDLLRPYGYTF
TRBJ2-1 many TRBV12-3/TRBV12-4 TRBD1 TGTGCCAGCAGCCCGACAGGGTCCCTATACAATGAGCAGTTCTTC CASSPTGSLYNEQFF
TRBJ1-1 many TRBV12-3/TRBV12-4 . TGTGCCAGCAGTTGGTCCCCCATAAGGAACACTGAAGCTTTCTTT CASSWSPIRNTEAFF
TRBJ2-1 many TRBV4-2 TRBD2 TGTGCCAGCAGCCAAGAAAATAGCGCTAGCGGGATAATCAATGAGCAGTTCTTC CASSQENSASGIINEQFF